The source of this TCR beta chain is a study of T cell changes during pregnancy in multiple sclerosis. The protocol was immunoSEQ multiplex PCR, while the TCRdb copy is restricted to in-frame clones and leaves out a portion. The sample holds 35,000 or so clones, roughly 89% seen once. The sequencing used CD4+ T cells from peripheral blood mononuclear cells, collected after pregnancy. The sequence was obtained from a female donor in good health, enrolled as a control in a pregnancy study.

This CDR3 is CASSDAVRNEKLFF. The CDR3 nucleotides read TGTGCCAGCAGCGATGCTGTGAGGAATGAAAAACTGTTTTTT. V gene TRBV9 combines with J gene TRBJ1-4; no reliable D call. Germline CDR1 reads SGDLS; CDR2 reads YYNGEE. V lost 3 bases, J lost 5 bases, and 11 bases lay in between. The CDR3 length is 14 residues.